A single T cell receptor beta chain is shown here with its context. TCRdb re-called the RT-PCR reads through MiXCR, storing one row per CDR3 protein. The repertoire consists of approximately 170,000 distinct CDR3 sequences, with more than 10% occurring once and the leading ten covering 25% to 35%. This sample is part of a study of response to subunit inactivated influenza vaccine. This CDR3 has 12 residues. V lost 5 bases, J lost 0 bases, and 8 bases lay in between. CDR1 is GTSNPN and CDR2 is SVGIG in the germline V gene (reference sequence). These data were also reused for a study on T cells expressing NK-cell markers. From that report: What made the TCR beta cDNA was 5'RACE template switching with UMIs. Among CD8+ T cells from 5 to 7 donors, dominant NKG2C+ clonotypes accounted for roughly 1.0-7.0%. Clarity on HCMV specificity was lacking for the expanded NKG2C+ T cell clones.

The chain has TRBV30 and TRBJ2-7; no definite D call. This receptor was identified in a man aged 45-65 years who received an inactivated influenza vaccine. The material was CD8+ T cells sorted from PBMCs, obtained 11 to 12 days after vaccination. Here the CDR3 reads CAWGPTSYEQYF. The CDR3, as DNA: TGTGCCTGGGGACCGACCTCCTACGAGCAGTACTTC.